This entry features one T cell receptor beta chain sequence. Seattle cases were enrolled at active infection and followed longitudinally. Authors' analysis steps: Researchers report that nucleated cell counts were estimated from reference gene primer amplification. The assay was immunoSEQ multiplex PCR, and TCRdb's table has in-frame clones only and misses some. The V and J calls and clone size are taken from that table; D and trimming were inferred from the DNA. The sample holds roughly 300,000 clones, 75% to 95% seen once. The CDR3 is 16 amino acids. Germline CDR1 is LNHDA and CDR2 is SQIVND (reference sequence). V was pared by 5 bases and J by 6 bases, with 23 bases between. The data derive from a study of blood T cell repertoires in COVID-19. Study in general: Both acute and convalescent COVID-19 samples were obtained from the United States, Italy and Spain. T cells, B-cell-depleted T cells, or PBMCs supplied cDNA or gDNA.

The rearrangement links TRBV19 to TRBJ2-7; perhaps TRBD1 as D (7 bases). The sample was peripheral blood. This receptor was obtained from a woman aged 25 to 39 with COVID-19, enrolled during active disease. CDR3 in amino acids: CASSSQEGANSGEQYF. The CDR3 DNA reads as TGTGCCAGTAGTTCCCAGGAGGGGGCAAATTCAGGCGAGCAGTACTTC.